The rows below give T cell receptor beta chains drawn from one sample of a study of T cell responses to AZD1222 COVID-19 vaccine. Generated by immunoSEQ multiplex PCR, the TCRdb table keeps only in-frame clones and is missing some. The sample lists roughly 150,000 clones; around 90% were seen once. The material was peripheral blood, obtained 28 days after the second AZD1222 dose. Every receptor here comes from an adult who received the AZD1222 COVID-19 vaccine. CDR3s include the opening cysteine and the closing phenylalanine or tryptophan. The D gene is left open where the match is weak. The size entry is marked missing in some rows and otherwise reads once, few, many or a size class.

V gene,clone size,D gene,J gene,CDR3 DNA,CDR3 protein
TRBV25-1,.,.,TRBJ1-3,TGTGCCAGCAGTGATGGAATCAGAAACACCATATATTTT,CASSDGIRNTIYF
TRBV24-1,.,TRBD2,TRBJ2-3,TGTGCCACCAGTGATCCGGGACTAGCGAGCACAGATACGCAGTATTTT,CATSDPGLASTDTQYF
TRBV10-2,.,TRBD2,TRBJ2-1,TGCGCCAGCAGTGATCCTAATGGGGGGGAGCAATACAATGAGCAGTTCTTC,CASSDPNGGEQYNEQFF
TRBV6-6,.,.,TRBJ1-3,TGTGCCAGCAGTTACAGTCTTGCCAACACCATATATTTT,CASSYSLANTIYF
TRBV9,.,.,TRBJ2-1,TGTGCCAGCAGCGTATCGCCCGGGGATGAGCAGTTCTTC,CASSVSPGDEQFF
TRBV5-1,.,TRBD1,TRBJ2-7,TGCGCCAGCAGCTTGCCCGGGACAGGGGGCTACGAGCAGTACTTC,CASSLPGTGGYEQYF
TRBV6-1,once,TRBD1,TRBJ2-5,TGTGCCAGCAGAAGACCGGGACAGGGGGAGACCCAGTACTTC,CASRRPGQGETQYF
TRBV7-8,.,.,TRBJ1-5,TGTGCCAGCAGCTTACGAACCCGTTGGGACAGCAATCAGCCCCAGCATTTT,CASSLRTRWDSNQPQHF
TRBV9,.,TRBD2,TRBJ2-1,TGTGCCAGCAGCGTAGCCCCTAGCGGGGGGGCCCGGCAGTTCTTC,CASSVAPSGGARQFF
TRBV5-6,.,TRBD1,TRBJ1-4,TGTGCCAGCAGCCCGGACAGGCTCGATGAAAAACTGTTTTTT,CASSPDRLDEKLFF
TRBV27,.,TRBD1,TRBJ1-5,TGTGCCAGCAGTGCCCGGGGACAGAGCAATCAGCCCCAGCATTTT,CASSARGQSNQPQHF